One and the same sample provided the 29 T cell receptor beta chains below, sequenced in a study of blood T cell repertoires in COVID-19. This table comes from immunoSEQ multiplex PCR, and its TCRdb copy is limited to in-frame clones, with some not included. Here the sample spans about 230,000 clones, more than 80% being singletons. Source material: peripheral blood. The receptors derive from a woman over 75 with COVID-19, enrolled during active disease.

This clone was detected once. The rearrangement uses TRBV30 and TRBJ2-5, with D unclear. Germline V gene lookup returns CDR1 GTSNPN and CDR2 SVGIG (reference sequence). Deletions cut 4 bases from V and 4 bases from J, with 10 bases between. CDR3 length: 12 residues. CDR3 in amino acids: CAWKKAIETQYF. CDR3 sequence (DNA): TGTGCCTGGAAGAAAGCCATAGAGACCCAGTACTTC.

Here the CDR3 reads CASTFLDRRRETQYF. CDR3 nucleotide sequence: TGTGCCAGCACCTTCCTTGACAGACGCAGGGAGACCCAGTACTTC. The chain uses TRBV28 and TRBJ2-5, with a tentative D call TRBD1 (5 bases). The CDR3 is made up of 15 amino acids. Germline V gene sequence: CDR1 MDHEN, CDR2 SYDVKM. Between the trimmed V and J ends, which lost 7 bases and 5 bases, there was a span of 20 bases.

Only a few counts were recorded for this clone. This CDR3 is CASSVSGASTDTQYF. The CDR3 DNA sequence: TGTGCCAGCAGCGTTTCGGGAGCTAGCACAGATACGCAGTATTTT. This chain connects TRBV9 to TRBJ2-3; possible D gene TRBD2, 6 bases. Germline V gene sequence: CDR1 SGDLS, CDR2 YYNGEE. The CDR3 covers 15 residues. V lost 2 bases and J 0 bases, leaving 10 bases between the germline ends.

The rearrangement links TRBV3-1 (or the pseudogene TRBV3-2) to TRBJ2-2; the D is unclear. V was cut by 5 bases and J by 2 bases, with 6 bases left in between. In germline, CDR1 is LGHDT, CDR2 YNNKEL (reference sequence). This CDR3 spans 13 amino acids. CDR3 DNA sequence: TGTGCCAGCAGCGGGCGAAACACCGGGGAGCTGTTTTTT. Translation gives CASSGRNTGELFF.

The J gene is TRBJ1-2, the V gene TRBV19; 8 bases fit TRBD1. With V trimmed by 4 bases and J by 4 bases, 8 bases remained unmatched. The CDR3 consists of 15 residues. Germline loops: CDR1 LNHDA, CDR2 SQIVND (reference sequence). The CDR3 DNA is TGTGCCAGTAGTACCAGGGGGCGAGCAACCTATGGCTACACCTTC. Protein sequence: CASSTRGRATYGYTF.

The chain employs TRBV7-9 and TRBJ1-6; no firm D call. Germline-derived CDR1 and CDR2 are SEHNR and FQNEAQ (reference sequence). V was cut by 1 base and J by 7 bases, with 11 bases left in between. The CDR3 loop spans 15 amino acids. The CDR3 loop is CASSLGTYKNSPLHF. DNA of the CDR3: TGTGCCAGCAGCTTAGGGACTTATAAGAATTCACCCCTCCACTTT.

The genes are TRBV6-1 and TRBJ2-3, with a weak D call TRBD1 (5 bases). The CDR3 consists of 15 residues. CDR1 MNHNS and CDR2 SASEGT come from the germline V gene. Trimming removed 2 bases at V and 2 bases at J, with 11 bases between. The CDR3 spells CASSEITGFTDTQYF. The CDR3 bases are TGTGCCAGCAGTGAAATAACAGGATTCACAGATACGCAGTATTTT.

This clone was detected only once. The J gene is TRBJ1-1, the V gene TRBV7-9; D is uncertain. Germline V lookup: CDR1 SEHNR, CDR2 FQNEAQ (reference sequence). This CDR3 contains 13 residues. Trimming pared 5 bases from V and 6 bases from J, leaving 13 bases between. The CDR3: CASSPREGAEAFF. CDR3 bases: TGTGCCAGCAGCCCTCGTGAGGGCGCTGAAGCTTTCTTT. The complete variable domain, with remaining parts taken from reference TRBV7-9 and TRBJ1-1, reads DTGVSQNPRHKITKRGQNVTFRCDPISEHNRLYWYRQTLGQGPEFLTYFQNEAQLEKSRLLSDRFSAERPKGSFSTLEIQRTEQGDSAMYLCASSPREGAEAFFGQGTRLTVV.

This rearrangement joins TRBV11-2 to TRBJ2-1, with 13 bases that match TRBD2. The V gene's germline CDR1 is SGHAT and CDR2 FQNNGV. V shed 1 base and J 8 bases; nucleotides not matched to a gene: 2. The CDR3 length is 15 residues. The DNA of the CDR3 is TGTGCCAGCAGCTTAGCGACTAGCGGGAGGTATGAGCAGTTCTTC. This gives the protein CASSLATSGRYEQFF. The full variable domain, completed using reference TRBV11-2 and TRBJ2-1, is EAGVAQSPRYKIIEKRQSVAFWCNPISGHATLYWYQQILGQGPKLLIQFQNNGVVDDSQLPKDRFSAERLKGVDSTLKIQPAKLEDSAVYLCASSLATSGRYEQFFGPGTRLTVL.

This chain links TRBV18 with TRBJ1-2, with 7 positions matching TRBD1. From germline, CDR1 is KGHSH and CDR2 LQKENI. The CDR3 length is 13 residues. Losses at the gene ends were 6 bases for V and 8 bases for J; bases not matched to a gene: 9. DNA of the CDR3: TGTGCCAGCTCGCTAGGGGGCGCGGAGGGCTACACCTTC. This encodes CASSLGGAEGYTF.

This chain uses TRBV5-4 with TRBJ2-7; no definite D call. Germline lookup yields CDR1 SGHNT and CDR2 YYREEE (reference sequence). There are 13 residues in the CDR3. The V gene lost 0 bases and the J gene lost 6 bases, with 10 bases spanning the gap. The chain's CDR3 is CASSLVQSREQYF. In nucleotides, the CDR3 is TGTGCCAGCAGCTTGGTCCAGTCCCGCGAGCAGTACTTC.

The rearrangement links TRBV19 to TRBJ2-5; TRBD1 agrees at 8 bases. The germline V gene encodes CDR1 LNHDA and CDR2 SQIVND (reference sequence). The junction had 12 bases not matched to a gene; V was cut back by 4 bases and J by 5 bases. This CDR3 is built from 16 residues. The CDR3 loop reads CASSTGSGGRRETQYF. The CDR3 DNA is TGTGCCAGTAGTACCGGATCAGGGGGCAGGAGGGAGACCCAGTACTTC.

The chain has TRBV19 and TRBJ1-2; D might be TRBD1 (6 bases). The V and J ends lost 2 bases and 4 bases respectively, with 11 bases between them. This CDR3 has 14 amino acids. Per germline, CDR1 LNHDA and CDR2 SQIVND (reference sequence). CDR3 residues: CASSIQTGRYGYTF. The CDR3 DNA is TGTGCCAGTAGTATACAGACAGGCCGCTATGGCTACACCTTC. The full variable domain, rest sourced from reference TRBV19 and TRBJ1-2, is DGGITQSPKYLFRKEGQNVTLSCEQNLNHDAMYWYRQDPGQGLRLIYYSQIVNDFQKGDIAEGYSVSREKKESFPLTVTSAQKNPTAFYLCASSIQTGRYGYTFGSGTRLTVV.

The chain joins TRBV6-2 or TRBV6-3 to TRBJ1-1; D is possibly TRBD1 (6 bases). V lost 5 bases to trimming and J lost 6 bases, with 13 bases between them. CDR1 is MNHEY, CDR2 SVGEGT, per germline. This CDR3 spans 13 amino acids. CDR3 nucleotide sequence: TGTGCCAGCAGTCGACAGGACGGCGCTGAAGCTTTCTTT. This codes for CASSRQDGAEAFF.

The chain's CDR3 is CASSSPGTRDEQFF. The CDR3 DNA is TGTGCCAGCAGTAGCCCCGGGACTAGAGATGAGCAGTTCTTC. The chain couples TRBV28 to TRBJ2-1; 8 bases fit TRBD2. V lost 5 bases and J lost 8; bases outside the gene matches: 8. Germline loops: CDR1 MDHEN, CDR2 SYDVKM. The CDR3 has 14 residues.

CDR3: CASSVGQGKNPQHF. The CDR3, as DNA: TGCGCCAGCAGCGTGGGACAGGGAAAGAATCCCCAGCATTTT. The genes are TRBV5-1 and TRBJ1-5; 9 bases align to TRBD1. This CDR3 comprises 14 residues. V dropped 4 bases and J dropped 10; count of bases not matched to a gene: 9. CDR1 SGHRS and CDR2 YFSETQ come from the germline V gene.

The V and J genes are TRBV5-1 and TRBJ2-1, with TRBD2 matching 12 bases. With 1 base clipped from V and 3 bases from J, the junction kept 5 bases outside the gene matches. This CDR3 contains 17 residues. Germline CDR1 reads SGHRS; CDR2 reads YFSETQ. CDR3 sequence: CASSLPGLAGLYNEQFF. The CDR3, as DNA: TGCGCCAGCAGCTTGCCGGGACTAGCGGGCCTCTACAATGAGCAGTTCTTC. Full variable domain (remainder filled in from reference TRBV5-1 and TRBJ2-1): KAGVTQTPRYLIKTRGQQVTLSCSPISGHRSVSWYQQTPGQGLQFLFEYFSETQRNKGNFPGRFSGRQFSNSRSEMNVSTLELGDSALYLCASSLPGLAGLYNEQFFGPGTRLTVL.

V and J are TRBV9 and TRBJ2-7, with 13 bases matching TRBD2. Trimming removed 4 bases from V and 3 bases from J; junction bases left unmatched: 7. The CDR3 totals 16 residues. Germline V lookup: CDR1 SGDLS, CDR2 YYNGEE. The CDR3 bases are TGTGCCAGCAGCCCACGGACTAGCGGGAGAATCTACGAGCAGTACTTC. This gives the protein CASSPRTSGRIYEQYF. Full variable domain (missing parts from reference TRBV9 and TRBJ2-7): DSGVTQTPKHLITATGQRVTLRCSPRSGDLSVYWYQQSLDQGLQFLIQYYNGEERAKGNILERFSAQQFPDLHSELNLSSLELGDSALYFCASSPRTSGRIYEQYFGPGTRLTVT.

This clone was recorded a few times. The J gene is TRBJ1-1, the V gene TRBV6-5, with 7 bases that match TRBD1. Germline-derived CDR1 and CDR2 are MNHEY and SVGAGI. V lost 5 bases, J lost 6 bases, and 9 bases stayed unmatched. The CDR3 has 14 residues. Written as DNA, the CDR3 is TGTGCCAGCAGTCGAACTAGGGACAGTTCTGAAGCTTTCTTT. Translating gives CASSRTRDSSEAFF.

This clone was seen once. The rearrangement links TRBV25-1 to TRBJ1-4; 9 bases line up with TRBD1. The CDR3 is 13 residues long. The ends lost 6 bases at V and 7 bases at J; junction bases unmatched: 3. From germline, CDR1 is MGHDK and CDR2 SYGVNS. This CDR3 is CASRGQGFEKLFF. CDR3 in DNA: TGTGCCAGCAGGGGACAGGGATTTGAAAAACTGTTTTTT.

This clone came up a few times. The chain links TRBV4-2 to TRBJ2-5; 7 bases match TRBD1. This CDR3 region has 16 residues. V lost 0 bases, J lost 1 base, and 5 bases stayed unmatched. The germline V gene has CDR1 LGHNA and CDR2 YNFKEQ. DNA of the CDR3: TGTGCCAGCAGCCAAGAGGGCAGGACAGGCCAAGAGACCCAGTACTTC. Translating gives CASSQEGRTGQETQYF.

The chain joins TRBV11-2 to TRBJ1-1; 9 nucleotides agree with TRBD1. The junction had 4 bases not matched to a gene; V was cut back by 1 base and J by 1 base. Per germline, CDR1 SGHAT and CDR2 FQNNGV. CDR3 length equals 16 residues. The CDR3 sequence: CASSLGPGQGNTEAFF. The CDR3 DNA reads TGTGCCAGCAGCTTAGGCCCGGGACAGGGGAACACTGAAGCTTTCTTT.

The count of this clone is one. CDR3 sequence reads: CASSDRDRGSYGYTF. DNA for the CDR3: TGTGCCAGCAGTGACCGGGACAGGGGATCCTATGGCTACACCTTC. The chain joins TRBV6-6 to TRBJ1-2, with TRBD1 matching over 10 bases. This CDR3 spans 15 amino acids. In germline, CDR1 is MNHNY, CDR2 SVGAGI (reference sequence). With 5 bases clipped from V and 4 bases from J, the junction kept 7 bases outside the gene matches.

V usage is TRBV29-1 and J usage is TRBJ1-1, with TRBD1 identical over 9 bases. Germline CDR1 and CDR2: SQVTM and ANQGSEA. The V segment lost 4 bases and the J segment 9 bases; nucleotides outside the gene matches: 6. This CDR3 is built from 12 residues. The chain's CDR3 is CSVVVTGGKAFF. The CDR3 region has the DNA TGCAGCGTTGTAGTGACAGGGGGTAAAGCTTTCTTT.

This chain connects TRBV6-5 to TRBJ2-5; 10 positions match TRBD2. Germline V gene lookup returns CDR1 MNHEY and CDR2 SVGAGI. V lost 5 bases to trimming and J lost 4 bases; unmatched junction nucleotides: 7. The CDR3 sequence is 15 residues long. CDR3 in amino acids: CASSRSGRAPETQYF. The CDR3, as DNA: TGTGCCAGCAGTCGAAGCGGGAGGGCCCCAGAGACCCAGTACTTC.

The chain couples TRBV27 to TRBJ1-5; D gene unclear. Per germline, CDR1 MNHEY and CDR2 SMNVEV (reference sequence). Deletions cut 8 bases from V and 3 bases from J, with 14 bases between. The CDR3 has 14 amino acids. The CDR3 spells CASSAGYPNQPQHF. CDR3 coding DNA: TGTGCCAGCTCTGCAGGTTATCCCAATCAGCCCCAGCATTTT.

This chain links TRBV27 with TRBJ1-6; D is possibly TRBD1 (6 bases). Trimming left V 4 bases short and J 2 bases short, with 15 bases between. The germline CDR1 and CDR2 sequences are MNHEY and SMNVEV (reference sequence). This CDR3 is 17 amino acids long. The chain's CDR3 is CASSYEGQNAYNSPLHF. The DNA for the CDR3 is TGTGCCAGCAGTTATGAAGGACAGAATGCCTATAATTCACCCCTCCACTTT.

This chain connects TRBV6-5 to TRBJ1-1, with D possibly matching TRBD1 (5 bases). Trimming removed 5 bases from V and 7 bases from J, with 17 bases in between. Germline CDR1 reads MNHEY; CDR2 reads SVGAGI. The CDR3 runs 14 residues. Here the CDR3 DNA reads TGTGCCAGCAGTCTCACAGGCGGAGATTTTGAAGCTTTCTTT. Encoded protein: CASSLTGGDFEAFF.

The rearrangement joins TRBV5-8 to TRBJ1-2; 8 bases align to TRBD1. This CDR3 spans 15 amino acids. Trimming at V came to 4 bases and at J to 8 bases, leaving 13 bases not matched to a gene. Per germline, CDR1 SGHTS and CDR2 YDEGEE. The CDR3 reads CASSGRQGRTSGYTF. CDR3 in DNA: TGTGCCAGCAGCGGACGACAGGGGAGGACGAGCGGCTACACCTTC.